Given below is one T cell receptor (beta chain) in context. The clone's antigen remains unknown. The input lacks base qualities; no much larger clone sits a single base away. The sample comes from a study of blood T cells in healthy people across ages (dated by TCRdb to the mid-2010s). General notes on the study: In model experiments, template switching captured about one uniquely barcoded TCR beta cDNA molecule for every two T cells. Using deep sequencing normalized with unique cDNA molecular identifiers, the study measured how TCR beta repertoire diversity changes with age. Donors were grouped into four age groups: young (average about 15 years), middle-aged (less than 40), aged (about 59) and long-lived (less than 85). To avoid experimental bias, donors of different ages were randomly spread across the sequencing lanes. Using the same blood draw, the study looked at two additional independent replicas of 1 million unique cDNA reads for two donors, one aged 18 to 30 and the other aged 80 or older. Summary of the overall study and its limitations: Observed TCR beta diversity correlated strongly with the percentage of naive T cells measured by flow cytometry. Bulk unsorted PBMC profiling prevented conclusive comparison of naive and antigen-experienced compartments. Compared with the aged group, the long-lived group had more naive CD4+ T cells, fewer expanded clones and increased TCR diversity, a pattern suggesting age selection. Estimates of total diversity based on one million sequenced T cells were regarded as lower bounds and as underestimates. Because donor CMV infection status was unknown, age-related changes in expanded clonotypes were potentially confounded. As age increased, observed TCR beta diversity per million T cells dropped in a roughly linear way, and a significant reduction was already evident by age 40.

The roughly 42 donors, aged about 6 to 95 years, were systemically healthy Caucasian individuals from Russia. Approximately 10 milliliters of peripheral blood were collected from each donor into EDTA-treated Vacutainer tubes. PBMCs were isolated by Ficoll-Paque density-gradient centrifugation, with at least 7 million obtained per sample. Trizol reagent was used to extract total RNA from PBMCs, with at least 6 micrograms per sample. The percentages of naive CD45RAhigh/CD27high T cells were determined by flow cytometry on a PBMC aliquot from every donor. V loses 2 bases, J loses 6 bases, and the germline ends lie 12 bases apart. Reading the germline V gene gives CDR1 SGHRS and CDR2 YFSETQ. The CDR3 holds 14 amino acids from the cysteine to the phenylalanine. The read is trimmed to its CDR3 DNA, 42 bases read in frame from base 1. The library was produced with 5' RACE. Sequencing used an Illumina HiSeq 2500. A second PCR of roughly 7 to 11 cycles was performed with a sample-barcoded 5' primer and a J-beta primer mix. Each TCR beta cDNA molecule received a unique molecular identifier from a template-switch 5' adaptor carrying 12 random nucleotides. At least 3 million CDR3-containing paired-end reads were obtained from each sample. All of the RNA was converted into first-strand cDNA using the Mint cDNA synthesis kit, with a TRBC-specific oligonucleotide serving as the primer. All cDNA was treated with uracil-DNA glycosylase and then went through a first 18-cycle PCR with the universal primers M1SS and BC2_uni_R. In the source study's methods: Normalization of each sample was performed by random selection of 1 million high-quality reads, each carrying a distinct molecular identifier. Reads sharing molecular identifiers were discarded rather than binned into consensus sequences. MiTCR, set to a Q25 quality threshold and the strictest error-elimination algorithm, was used for CDR3 identification, clonotype clustering and error correction. Lower-bound total TCR beta diversity was estimated with a nonparametric unseen species model using Euler transformation. TCRdb cleaned the public reads at Q25 with fastp, built clones with MiXCR and kept in-frame beta chains. Every entry covers one CDR3 protein and lists the most common genes and DNA from its rows. The V and J calls follow TCRdb's processing rather than the paper's. This sample gives a few hundred thousand distinct CDR3 sequences in total; roughly 29% of them show up just once. The ten largest clones add up to roughly 28% of the sample.

The sequence links TRBV5-1 to TRBJ2-1; possibly the D gene is TRBD2, per 5 matching bases. Sample: blood. The clonotype comes from a woman in her 70s in good health. The bases are TGCGCCAGCAGCTTAGGAGGAGATTTCAATGAGCAGTTCTTC. The resulting protein is CASSLGGDFNEQFF.